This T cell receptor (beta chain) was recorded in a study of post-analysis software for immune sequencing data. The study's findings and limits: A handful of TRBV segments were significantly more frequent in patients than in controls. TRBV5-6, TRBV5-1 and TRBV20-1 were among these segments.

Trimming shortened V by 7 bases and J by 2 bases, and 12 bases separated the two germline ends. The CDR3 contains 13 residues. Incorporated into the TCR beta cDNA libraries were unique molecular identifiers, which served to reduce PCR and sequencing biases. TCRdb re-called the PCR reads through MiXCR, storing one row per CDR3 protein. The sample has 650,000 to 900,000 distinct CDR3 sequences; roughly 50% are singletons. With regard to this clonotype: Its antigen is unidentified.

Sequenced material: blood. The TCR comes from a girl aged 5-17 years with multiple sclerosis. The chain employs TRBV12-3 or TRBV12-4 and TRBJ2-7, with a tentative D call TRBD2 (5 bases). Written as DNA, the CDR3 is TGTGCCAGCAACCCGGGGAGAGCCTACGAGCAGTACTTC. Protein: CASNPGRAYEQYF.